This TCR beta chain is from a study of blood T cell repertoires in COVID-19. Background on the study: Samples taken during acute and convalescent COVID-19 were collected in the United States, Italy and Spain. From T cells, B-cell-depleted T cells, or PBMCs came the material, which was cDNA or gDNA.

Authors' analysis steps: Reference gene primer amplification yielded estimated nucleated cell counts. Profiling relied on immunoSEQ multiplex PCR, and the TCRdb table lists in-frame clones only, not all of them. V, J and clone size were drawn from that table, and D and trimming were deduced from the DNA. Of about 260,000 clones in the sample, 88% were seen once. The germline CDR1 and CDR2 sequences are MNHEY and SVGAGI. This CDR3 has 13 residues. V shed 5 bases and J shed 2 bases, with 9 bases lying between them. The chain has TRBV6-5 and TRBJ1-1; D gene unclear. Sequencing was performed on peripheral blood. The TCR originated in a human donor in a cohort sampled during active COVID-19. This chain's CDR3 is CASSRETNTEAFF. Here the CDR3 DNA reads TGTGCCAGCAGTCGAGAAACTAACACTGAAGCTTTCTTT.